This entry is about one T cell receptor beta chain. Germline lookup yields CDR1 LGHDT and CDR2 YNNKEL (reference sequence). The CDR3 length is 17 residues. The ends lost 4 bases at V and 2 bases at J; junction bases unmatched: 10. In the authors' workflow: Cell counts per sample came from amplifying reference gene primers. Measured with immunoSEQ multiplex PCR; TCRdb has only the in-frame clones, and not every one. Clone size and V and J calls were adopted from that table, with D and trimming inferred from the DNA. The sample yields hundreds of thousands of clones, about 89% seen once. This entry is derived from a study of blood T cell repertoires in COVID-19.

This receptor was identified in a woman in her fifties or sixties with COVID-19, enrolled during active disease. This rearrangement joins TRBV3-1 (or the pseudogene TRBV3-2) to TRBJ2-4; 8 bases fit TRBD2. The sequencing input was peripheral blood. The CDR3 DNA reads as TGTGCCAGCAGCCGGGGGCTCCGGGAGGGCACCAAAAACATTCAGTACTTC. It encodes CASSRGLREGTKNIQYF.